Listed below are T cell receptor beta chains from one sample, sequenced in a study of T-cell memory formation after mild COVID-19. TCRdb redid the calling of the 5' RACE reads with MiXCR, one entry per CDR3 protein. Found here are about 280,000 distinct CDR3 sequences, under 8.5% of them singletons; the top ten hold roughly 23%. Source material: PBMCs or a T cell subset sorted from them (not recorded which). Source of these receptors: a man aged 18 to 29 who had mild COVID-19 (a few samples of this study predate the infection). Cell type and time point are not known. CDR3s include the opening cysteine and the closing phenylalanine or tryptophan. The D gene is left open where the match is weak. The size entry is marked missing in some rows and otherwise reads once, few, many or a size class.

cdr3_length | clone_size | d_call | j_call | v_call | cdr3_nt | cdr3_aa
14 | . | . | TRBJ2-7 | TRBV27 | TGTGCCAGCCGTAGTGGGCTTGTCAGAGGCGAGCAGTACTTC | CASRSGLVRGEQYF
17 | few | TRBD2 | TRBJ2-4 | TRBV18 | TGTGCCAGCTCACCGTCACTAGCGGGATGGGGCCAAAACATTCAGTACTTC | CASSPSLAGWGQNIQYF
13 | few | . | TRBJ2-2 | TRBV20-1 | TGCAGTGCTAGAGATAGGAACACCGGGGAGCTGTTTTTT | CSARDRNTGELFF
16 | few | TRBD1 | TRBJ2-5 | TRBV27 | TGTGCCAGCAGTTTTAATATCCGGGACAGCCAAGAGACCCAGTACTTC | CASSFNIRDSQETQYF
12 | . | . | TRBJ1-1 | TRBV20-1 | TGCAGTGCTGACACAGCGAACACTGAAGCTTTCTTT | CSADTANTEAFF
12 | . | . | TRBJ2-2 | TRBV4-1 | TGCGCCAGCAGCCCCTTTTCCGGGGAGCTGTTTTTT | CASSPFSGELFF
15 | . | . | TRBJ2-3 | TRBV7-9 | TGTGCCAGCAGCCCTACTACTAAGACGGTGGATACGCAGTATTTT | CASSPTTKTVDTQYF
14 | . | TRBD1 | TRBJ2-3 | TRBV10-3 | TGTGCCATCAGTGAGACGAGGGGGCGTGATACGCAGTATTTT | CAISETRGRDTQYF
16 | . | . | TRBJ2-3 | TRBV10-3 | TGTGCCATCAGTTCGCGAGGAGGGGAATACACAGATACGCAGTATTTT | CAISSRGGEYTDTQYF
17 | once | . | TRBJ2-6 | TRBV4-1 | TGCGCCAGCAGCCTTCGCCTTTTCGCCTCTGGGGCCAAAGTCCTGACTTTC | CASSLRLFASGAKVLTF
15 | many | . | TRBJ2-5 | TRBV20-1 | TGCAGTGCTAGAGACGGGGGCAGGGGCGAAGAGACCCAGTACTTC | CSARDGGRGEETQYF
14 | few | . | TRBJ2-7 | TRBV7-9 | TGTGCCAGCAGCTCGCTAGGTGCGGACTACGAGCAGTACTTC | CASSSLGADYEQYF
13 | . | . | TRBJ1-5 | TRBV7-2 | TGTGCCAGCTGCGAGTTTAGCAATCAGCCCCAGCATTTT | CASCEFSNQPQHF
14 | . | . | TRBJ2-2 | TRBV18 | TGTGCCAGCTACCGGGAGACGAACACCGGGGAGCTGTTTTTT | CASYRETNTGELFF
12 | many | . | TRBJ2-3 | TRBV18 | TGTGCCAGCTCACCTACCCGGGATACGCAGTATTTT | CASSPTRDTQYF
15 | . | TRBD2 | TRBJ2-5 | TRBV20-1 | TGCAGTGCTATCGGTAGCGGGGGGGCCGTAAAGACCCAGTACTTC | CSAIGSGGAVKTQYF
15 | few | . | TRBJ1-4 | TRBV29-1 | TGCAGCGTCTGCCCCCCAGTAACAGGGAATGAAAAACTGTTTTTT | CSVCPPVTGNEKLFF
20 | few | . | TRBJ1-6 | TRBV4-1 | TGCGCCAGCAGCCAAGAGCCCCAGGTGAAGGGATCCTCCTATAATTCACCCCTCCACTTT | CASSQEPQVKGSSYNSPLHF
14 | few | . | TRBJ2-5 | TRBV11-2 | TGTGCCAGCAGCTTATTGACGGACCCAGGGTCTCAGTACTTC | CASSLLTDPGSQYF
14 | . | . | TRBJ2-1 | TRBV7-8 | TGTGCCAGCAGCACCGGGACTCAGGGCAATGAGCAGTTCTTC | CASSTGTQGNEQFF
15 | . | . | TRBJ2-2 | TRBV7-6 | TGTGCCAGCAGCTTAGGGGGGGCGAACACCGGGGAGCTGTTTTTT | CASSLGGANTGELFF
14 | . | . | TRBJ2-2 | TRBV7-3 | TGTGCCAGCAGTCTGGGCCTATGGACCGGGAAGCTGTTTTTT | CASSLGLWTGKLFF
14 | few | . | TRBJ1-2 | TRBV7-9 | TGTGCCAGCAGGACCGGGACAAATTCTTATGGCTACACCTTC | CASRTGTNSYGYTF
16 | few | . | TRBJ2-3 | TRBV20-1 | TGCAGTGCTAGAGTAGGTGGCGGTTCTAGCACAGATACGCAGTATTTT | CSARVGGGSSTDTQYF
14 | many | TRBD2 | TRBJ2-7 | TRBV20-1 | TGCAGTGCTAGTAGTCTAGCGGGGGGCTACGAGCAGTACTTC | CSASSLAGGYEQYF
17 | few | TRBD1 | TRBJ2-2 | TRBV7-2 | TGTGCCAGCAGCTTAGTACACCGGACAGGGGGCTCCGGGGAGCTGTTTTTT | CASSLVHRTGGSGELFF
16 | many | TRBD2 | TRBJ2-3 | TRBV30 | TGTGCCTGGAGTGTCGGTCTAGCGGGGTTCACAGATACGCAGTATTTT | CAWSVGLAGFTDTQYF
14 | . | TRBD1 | TRBJ2-3 | TRBV5-1 | TGCGCCAGCAGGTCACAGGGGGCTTCAGATACGCAGTATTTT | CASRSQGASDTQYF
12 | few | . | TRBJ2-5 | TRBV4-1 | TGCGCCAGCAGCCAAGGGGGGGAGACCCAGTACTTC | CASSQGGETQYF
13 | few | TRBD2 | TRBJ2-7 | TRBV28 | TGTGCCAGCCGCCCGGGACTAGCGGGCGAGCAGTACTTC | CASRPGLAGEQYF
17 | many | . | TRBJ1-3 | TRBV6-1 | TGTGCCAGCAGTGAAGTCGGCCGTGGGAAGTCTGGAAACACCATATATTTT | CASSEVGRGKSGNTIYF
15 | many | . | TRBJ2-3 | TRBV7-9 | TGTGCCAGCAGCTTAGGCCGGGACCACTGGGATACGCAGTATTTT | CASSLGRDHWDTQYF
17 | few | . | TRBJ1-6 | TRBV4-2 | TGTGCCAGCAGCCAAGTTGGGCAACGCTCCTATAATTCACCCCTCCACTTT | CASSQVGQRSYNSPLHF
16 | . | . | TRBJ1-3 | TRBV5-1 | TGCGCCAGCAGCTCTTTCCCCCCGGGGAATGGTAACACCATATATTTT | CASSSFPPGNGNTIYF
14 | few | TRBD1 | TRBJ2-3 | TRBV7-8 | TGTGCCAGCAGCCTCAGGGGGCGCACAGATACGCAGTATTTT | CASSLRGRTDTQYF
15 | few | . | TRBJ2-5 | TRBV4-2 | TGTGCCAGCAGCCAAGATTCGGACGTCGCGGAGACCCAGTACTTC | CASSQDSDVAETQYF
15 | few | TRBD1 | TRBJ1-4 | TRBV24-1 | TGTGCCACCAGTGACTCGACAGGGGTGGAGGAAAAACTGTTTTTT | CATSDSTGVEEKLFF
13 | few | . | TRBJ2-1 | TRBV7-2 | TGTGCCAGCAGCTTTCGTACAGGAGGTGAGCAGTTCTTC | CASSFRTGGEQFF
17 | few | . | TRBJ2-2 | TRBV3-1 | TGTGCCAGCAGCCAAGAGGACCAGGGCGGTAGGACCGGGGAGCTGTTTTTT | CASSQEDQGGRTGELFF
16 | . | . | TRBJ2-3 | TRBV19 | TGTGCCAGTAGTAGCCCCCGGGGGCGCATAGTCCATACGCAGTATTTT | CASSSPRGRIVHTQYF
15 | many | TRBD1 | TRBJ1-1 | TRBV5-1 | TGCGCCAGCAGCTTGCTCGGCAGGGGGGACACTGAAGCTTTCTTT | CASSLLGRGDTEAFF
15 | few | . | TRBJ1-3 | TRBV27 | TGTGCCAGCAGTCCCACCGGCAGGGACCGAAACACCATATATTTT | CASSPTGRDRNTIYF
14 | many | . | TRBJ1-4 | TRBV5-1 | TGCGCCAGCAGCTTGCCGGGACTGGGCGAAAAACTGTTTTTT | CASSLPGLGEKLFF
16 | few | TRBD1 | TRBJ1-1 | TRBV6-2/TRBV6-3 | TGTGCCAGCAGTTACCCCCAGACAGGGGGCTACACTGAAGCTTTCTTT | CASSYPQTGGYTEAFF
12 | many | . | TRBJ2-7 | TRBV11-2 | TGTGCCAGCAGCTTAGATTACCACGAGCAGTACTTC | CASSLDYHEQYF
13 | . | TRBD1 | TRBJ2-7 | TRBV7-8 | TGTGCCAGCGGCACGGGACAGGCATACGAGCAGTACTTC | CASGTGQAYEQYF
14 | . | TRBD1 | TRBJ1-5 | TRBV3-1 | TGTGCCAGCAGCTGGGGACAGGGCAATCAGCCCCAGCATTTT | CASSWGQGNQPQHF
13 | few | . | TRBJ1-4 | TRBV19 | TGTGCCAGTAGTAACAAGGTTGATGAAAAACTGTTTTTT | CASSNKVDEKLFF
14 | . | . | TRBJ1-1 | TRBV20-1 | TGCAGTGCTTCCCGCGTAGACCTGAACACTGAAGCTTTCTTT | CSASRVDLNTEAFF
11 | . | . | TRBJ2-3 | TRBV28 | TGTGCCAGCAGTTGGAAAGATACGCAGTATTTT | CASSWKDTQYF
14 | . | . | TRBJ2-2 | TRBV20-1 | TGCAGTGCTAGAACTGGGGCAGCGTCCGGGGAGCTGTTTTTT | CSARTGAASGELFF
14 | few | . | TRBJ2-7 | TRBV9 | TGTGCCAGCAGCGTGGCAGGGACACTCTACGAGCAGTACTTC | CASSVAGTLYEQYF
15 | . | TRBD2 | TRBJ2-2 | TRBV5-4 | TGTGCCAGCAGTACCGCGGGGGGGAACACCGGGGAGCTGTTTTTT | CASSTAGGNTGELFF
14 | few | . | TRBJ2-2 | TRBV20-1 | TGCAGTGCTTCGGCCGGGATTCCCCCCGGGGAGCTGTTTTTT | CSASAGIPPGELFF
14 | few | . | TRBJ2-2 | TRBV7-9 | TGTGCCAGCAGCTGGGGACAGAACACCGGGGAGCTGTTTTTT | CASSWGQNTGELFF
14 | . | . | TRBJ2-3 | TRBV6-2/TRBV6-3 | TGTGCCAGCAGTTACTCAAGGAGCCCAGATACGCAGTATTTT | CASSYSRSPDTQYF
15 | . | TRBD1 | TRBJ1-4 | TRBV5-8 | TGTGCCAGCAGCTTTCCGGGACAGGGGAATGAAAAACTGTTTTTT | CASSFPGQGNEKLFF
14 | many | TRBD1 | TRBJ1-6 | TRBV4-3 | TGCGCCAGCAGCCAATTTACAGGGGATTCACCCCTCCACTTT | CASSQFTGDSPLHF
13 | many | . | TRBJ2-3 | TRBV25-1 | TGTGCCAGCAGTGGGACAGCCACAGATACGCAGTATTTT | CASSGTATDTQYF